The 30 T cell receptor beta chains below were found in one sample sequenced in a study of OX40 agonist ivuxolimab in advanced cancers. Library construction relied on the immunoSEQ multiplex PCR assay. This immuneACCESS table, as held by TCRdb, lists in-frame sequences with V and J called but not all clones. Of the missing ones, under half trace to an unresolved V gene in checked studies; the others have no known cause. The sample table shows approximately 100,000 clones, and 84% are seen once. The top ten clones comprise roughly 5.4% of the sample. Sample: CD4+ or CD8+ T cells sorted from blood, taken in a trial of the OX40 agonist ivuxolimab. The receptors shown here come from an adult with an advanced solid tumor such as melanoma, head and neck, liver or kidney cancer.

The chain is built from TRBV11-2 and TRBJ2-2; no definite D call. From germline, CDR1 is SGHAT and CDR2 FQNNGV. Trimming cost V 7 bases and J 1 base, with 16 bases left between them. CDR3 length: 16 residues. The CDR3 sequence is CASTPRPGRNTGELFF. As DNA, the CDR3 is TGTGCCAGCACCCCCCGTCCGGGTCGGAACACCGGGGAGCTGTTTTTT.

This clone was seen only once. This chain joins TRBV6-1 and TRBJ1-5; maybe TRBD1 (6 bases). CDR1 MNHNS and CDR2 SASEGT come from the germline V gene. This CDR3 is 14 amino acids long. V shed 1 base and J shed 9 bases, with 13 bases lying between them. CDR3 loop: CASSEGRGGGPQHF. Here the CDR3 DNA reads TGTGCCAGCAGTGAAGGCAGGGGCGGTGGGCCCCAGCATTTT.

The chain links TRBV9 to TRBJ1-1; no clear D gene. Germline V gene data show CDR1 as SGDLS and CDR2 as YYNGEE. The CDR3 consists of 14 residues. V lost 2 bases, J lost 0 bases, and 8 bases lay in between. The CDR3 reads CASSVLGLNTEAFF. As DNA, the CDR3 is TGTGCCAGCAGCGTCCTGGGCCTGAACACTGAAGCTTTCTTT.

V and J are TRBV4-2 and TRBJ2-7; the match to TRBD2 covers 10 bases. V shed 1 base, J shed 2 bases, and the junction held 5 bases outside the gene matches. This CDR3 is built from 16 residues. Germline V gene data show CDR1 as LGHNA and CDR2 as YNFKEQ. The chain's CDR3 is CASSQAQRGGTYEQYF. DNA of the CDR3: TGTGCCAGCAGCCAAGCTCAGCGGGGGGGCACCTACGAGCAGTACTTC.

In DNA, the CDR3 is TGTGCCAGCAGCTTAGTAGGTCTGGGGGAGTCCTACAATGAGCAGTTCTTC. It translates to CASSLVGLGESYNEQFF. The rearrangement joins TRBV11-2 to TRBJ2-1, with D perhaps being TRBD1 or TRBD2 (5 bases each). The CDR3 is 17 amino acids. V was clipped by 1 base and J by 1 base, with 14 bases between them. Germline V gene lookup returns CDR1 SGHAT and CDR2 FQNNGV. Together with reference TRBV11-2 and TRBJ2-1, the CDR3 gives the full variable domain: EAGVAQSPRYKIIEKRQSVAFWCNPISGHATLYWYQQILGQGPKLLIQFQNNGVVDDSQLPKDRFSAERLKGVDSTLKIQPAKLEDSAVYLCASSLVGLGESYNEQFFGPGTRLTVL.

The chain carries TRBV5-1 and TRBJ2-3, with 12 bases fitting TRBD2. The CDR3 spans 18 residues. The trim removed 2 bases at V and 4 bases at J, leaving 11 bases unmatched. Germline-derived CDR1 and CDR2 are SGHRS and YFSETQ. The CDR3 DNA follows: TGCGCCAGCAGCTTACTTATACCTAGCGGGGGGGCCGCAGATACGCAGTATTTT. Its translation is CASSLLIPSGGAADTQYF.

This chain links TRBV4-2 with TRBJ2-1, with 9 bases lining up with TRBD2. Germline lookup yields CDR1 LGHNA and CDR2 YNFKEQ. The V gene end was trimmed by 0 bases and the J gene end by 0 bases; junction bases not matched to a gene: 6. The CDR3 is 18 amino acids. The CDR3 sequence: CASSQEPSGARSYNEQFF. Written as DNA, the CDR3 is TGTGCCAGCAGCCAAGAGCCTAGCGGGGCCCGCTCCTACAATGAGCAGTTCTTC.

The J gene is TRBJ1-2, the V gene TRBV5-1, with D hard to call. This CDR3 contains 13 residues. V was cut by 6 bases and J by 8 bases, with 17 bases left in between. CDR1 SGHRS and CDR2 YFSETQ come from the germline V gene. Written as DNA, the CDR3 is TGCGCCAGCAATTTAGGGAGCGGGGAAGGCTACACCTTC. Protein product: CASNLGSGEGYTF.

J is TRBJ2-7 and V is TRBV5-1, with D maybe TRBD2 (5 bases). Trimming stripped 0 bases from V and 3 bases from J, with 10 bases between. From germline, CDR1 is SGHRS and CDR2 YFSETQ. This CDR3 has 14 residues. The CDR3 reads CASSLALAGYEQYF. For the CDR3, the DNA is TGCGCCAGCAGCTTGGCCCTAGCAGGCTACGAGCAGTACTTC.

This chain joins TRBV11-2 and TRBJ2-1; D not resolved. The CDR3 consists of 14 residues. Germline loops: CDR1 SGHAT, CDR2 FQNNGV. V was pared by 2 bases and J by 5 bases, with 10 bases between. CDR3 protein: CASSLSRRDNEQFF. The CDR3 DNA reads as TGTGCCAGCAGCTTATCGAGGCGAGACAATGAGCAGTTCTTC.

V gene TRBV7-9 combines with J gene TRBJ2-5; D uncertain. Germline-derived CDR1 and CDR2 are SEHNR and FQNEAQ (reference sequence). CDR3 size: 16 residues. Deletions cut 0 bases from V and 2 bases from J, with 13 bases between. The CDR3 DNA is TGTGCCAGCAGCTTAGCGGTGGGCGTGGGGCAAGAGACCCAGTACTTC. It translates to CASSLAVGVGQETQYF.

V is TRBV6-5 and J is TRBJ2-2; either TRBD1 or TRBD2 may fit D (5 bases each). In germline, CDR1 is MNHEY, CDR2 SVGAGI. The CDR3 sequence is 15 residues long. Trimming shortened V by 6 bases and J by 5 bases, and 16 bases separated the two germline ends. The CDR3 DNA reads as TGTGCCAGCAGAGCCGGGACCTATTTAACCGGGGAGCTGTTTTTT. Protein product: CASRAGTYLTGELFF.

This rearrangement joins TRBV11-2 to TRBJ1-2; TRBD1 is a possible D gene (5 bases). The CDR3 totals 13 residues. Trimming took off 5 bases at V and 4 bases at J, with 11 bases between the two ends. Germline assignment: CDR1 SGHAT and CDR2 FQNNGV. The chain's CDR3 is CASSAIGAYGYTF. As DNA, the CDR3 is TGTGCCAGCAGCGCTATTGGGGCCTATGGCTACACCTTC.

The V call is TRBV4-1, the J call TRBJ2-5, with TRBD2 matching 8 bases. This CDR3 is built from 15 residues. Germline CDR1 is MGHRA and CDR2 is YSYEKL. V trimming: 2 bases; J trimming: 2 bases; junction bases outside the gene matches: 4. This CDR3 is CASSQIAGRQETQYF. CDR3 sequence (DNA): TGCGCCAGCAGCCAAATAGCGGGACGACAAGAGACCCAGTACTTC.

The rearrangement links TRBV5-1 to TRBJ2-7; 9 bases align to TRBD2. Germline V gene sequence: CDR1 SGHRS, CDR2 YFSETQ. V dropped 4 bases and J dropped 4; count of bases not matched to a gene: 6. The CDR3 consists of 14 residues. The CDR3 sequence: CASSPGGGAYEQYF. The CDR3 DNA is TGCGCCAGCAGCCCCGGCGGGGGGGCTTACGAGCAGTACTTC.

This chain connects TRBV9 to TRBJ2-2; 10 nucleotides match TRBD2. This CDR3 is 15 amino acids long. Trimming at V came to 0 bases and at J to 7 bases, leaving 3 bases not matched to a gene. The germline gives CDR1 SGDLS, CDR2 YYNGEE. The CDR3 here is CASSVGLAGVGELFF. The CDR3 DNA is TGTGCCAGCAGCGTAGGGCTAGCGGGAGTCGGGGAGCTGTTTTTT. Filled out from reference TRBV9 and TRBJ2-2, the complete variable domain reads DSGVTQTPKHLITATGQRVTLRCSPRSGDLSVYWYQQSLDQGLQFLIQYYNGEERAKGNILERFSAQQFPDLHSELNLSSLELGDSALYFCASSVGLAGVGELFFGEGSRLTVL.

This chain links TRBV7-6 with TRBJ2-5, with 14 nucleotides matching TRBD2. Germline CDR1 and CDR2: SGHVS and FNYEAQ. CDR3 size: 17 residues. The ends lost 1 base at V and 5 bases at J; junction bases unmatched: 6. The CDR3 DNA is TGTGCCAGCAGCTTAGGAGGGACTAGCGGGAGTCGGGAGACCCAGTACTTC. Translating gives CASSLGGTSGSRETQYF.

The chain's CDR3 is CASSESGKYGYTF. CDR3 nucleotides: TGTGCCAGCAGTGAGTCCGGAAAGTATGGCTACACCTTC. V is TRBV2 and J is TRBJ1-2, with D unclear. V was cut by 3 bases and J by 5 bases, with 10 bases left in between. The CDR3 is 13 amino acids. Looked up from germline, CDR1 is SNHLY and CDR2 is FYNNEI.

The chain links TRBV7-3 to TRBJ1-1; D not certain. CDR3 length equals 12 residues. Between the trimmed V and J ends, which lost 5 bases and 5 bases, there was a span of 9 bases. Germline CDR1 is SGHTA and CDR2 is FQGTGA. CDR3 protein: CASSHGSTEAFF. The DNA of the CDR3 is TGTGCCAGCAGCCACGGGAGTACTGAAGCTTTCTTT.

The chain employs TRBV5-4 and TRBJ1-1; 10 positions agree with TRBD1. The junction had 8 bases not matched to a gene; V was cut back by 0 bases and J by 0 bases. This CDR3 has 18 amino acids. Looked up from germline, CDR1 is SGHNT and CDR2 is YYREEE (reference sequence). CDR3 DNA sequence: TGTGCCAGCAGCTTGGGCCAGGGGACAGGGGCCATGAACACTGAAGCTTTCTTT. It specifies CASSLGQGTGAMNTEAFF.

The chain links TRBV5-1 to TRBJ2-5; TRBD1 matches at 12 bases. The trim removed 8 bases at V and 5 bases at J, leaving 10 bases unmatched. CDR3 length equals 15 residues. Looked up from germline, CDR1 is SGHRS and CDR2 is YFSETQ. The CDR3 is CASHIGGQGAETQYF. The DNA of the CDR3 is TGCGCCAGTCACATAGGGGGACAGGGGGCCGAGACCCAGTACTTC.

The chain is built from TRBV2 and TRBJ2-7; D is perhaps TRBD1 or TRBD2 (5 bases each). The CDR3 contains 15 residues. The germline V gene has CDR1 SNHLY and CDR2 FYNNEI. Trimming shortened V by 7 bases and J by 7 bases, and 23 bases separated the two germline ends. CDR3 residues: CASNQRDAALREQYF. The CDR3 DNA is TGTGCCAGCAATCAACGGGACGCCGCTTTGCGGGAGCAGTACTTC.

V usage is TRBV11-2 and J usage is TRBJ1-4; D is undetermined. CDR1 is SGHAT and CDR2 is FQNNGV in the germline V gene. This CDR3 comprises 12 residues. Trimming took off 7 bases at V and 5 bases at J, with 8 bases between the two ends. DNA for the CDR3: TGTGCCAGCATCGGGCAGAATGAAAAACTGTTTTTT. It translates to CASIGQNEKLFF.

V is TRBV7-9 and J is TRBJ1-2; D is ambiguous. CDR1 SEHNR and CDR2 FQNEAQ come from the germline V gene (reference sequence). The CDR3 spans 12 residues. Trimming removed 0 bases from V and 3 bases from J, with 2 bases in between. CDR3 loop: CASSLADYGYTF. CDR3 bases: TGTGCCAGCAGCTTAGCAGACTATGGCTACACCTTC.

This clone was seen a single time. The chain recombines TRBV19 with TRBJ2-7; D gene unclear. The V and J ends lost 5 bases and 1 base respectively, with 9 bases between them. The CDR3 loop spans 13 amino acids. The germline V gene has CDR1 LNHDA and CDR2 SQIVND (reference sequence). The CDR3 loop is CASSQGRSYEQYF. As DNA, the CDR3 is TGTGCCAGTAGTCAAGGACGGTCCTACGAGCAGTACTTC.

The chain couples TRBV4-3 to TRBJ1-5; a weak D match, TRBD1 (5 bases). V gave up 1 base and J gave up 5 bases, with 9 bases separating them. The germline V gene encodes CDR1 LGHNA and CDR2 YSLEER. The CDR3 length is 14 residues. Here the CDR3 reads CASSQVGGDQPQHF. In DNA, the CDR3 is TGCGCCAGCAGCCAAGTGGGAGGGGATCAGCCCCAGCATTTT.

This clone was seen a few times. This sequence joins TRBV10-2 and TRBJ1-2, with a weak D call TRBD1 (5 bases). This CDR3 is 11 amino acids long. Looked up from germline, CDR1 is WSHSY and CDR2 is SAAADI. The V end was cut by 8 bases, the J end by 9 bases, with 13 bases between. For the CDR3, the DNA is TGCGCCAGCCTTGGGACTTTGAGCTACACCTTC. As protein: CASLGTLSYTF.

This clone appeared a single time. The chain is built from TRBV2 and TRBJ2-3; D remains ambiguous. The CDR3 loop spans 14 amino acids. The germline V and J ends were trimmed by 4 bases and 3 bases, with 11 bases remaining between them. Germline CDR1 reads SNHLY; CDR2 reads FYNNEI. The CDR3 is CASSGEGHTDTQYF. The DNA of the CDR3 is TGTGCCAGCAGTGGGGAAGGGCATACAGATACGCAGTATTTT.

The genes are TRBV6-5 and TRBJ2-5, with D possibly TRBD1 on 7 matching bases. Gene TRBJ2-7 matches the end of the DNA better, so the J call may be wrong. This CDR3 comprises 12 residues. Germline CDR1 MNHEY, CDR2 SVGAGI. CDR3 nucleotide sequence: TGTGCCACCCAGGGGGGCTCCTACGAGCAGTACTTC. It is translated as CATQGGSYEQYF.

The chain carries TRBV18 and TRBJ2-1; TRBD2 matches 10 bases. The CDR3 has 16 residues. CDR1 and CDR2 (germline): KGHSH, LQKENI. The V gene end was trimmed by 2 bases and the J gene end by 5 bases; junction bases not matched to a gene: 6. The CDR3: CASSPFSSGRNNEQFF. The CDR3 DNA is TGTGCCAGCTCACCATTCTCTAGCGGGAGAAACAATGAGCAGTTCTTC.